A selection of T cell receptor beta chains follows, all from one sample in a study of blood T cells in healthy people across ages. TCRdb itself ran the 5' RACE reads through MiXCR, one entry per CDR3 protein. The data hold roughly 860,000 distinct CDR3 sequences, with 62% observed a single time. Sample: blood. The origin of the receptors is a man aged 25 to 40 in good health. CDR3s include the opening cysteine and the closing phenylalanine or tryptophan. A D gene is named only where the DNA matches it firmly. The size entry is marked missing in some rows and otherwise reads once, few, many or a size class.

clone_size | d_call | j_call | v_call | cdr3_nt | cdr3_aa
. | . | TRBJ2-7 | TRBV5-1 | TGCGCCAGCAGCTTGGGCGGTGGACAGTCAAACGAGCAGTACTTC | CASSLGGGQSNEQYF
once | . | TRBJ1-1 | TRBV7-9 | TGTGCCACCGAAAGACAGTTTGAAGCTTTCTTT | CATERQFEAFF
few | . | TRBJ1-2 | TRBV6-2/TRBV6-3 | TGTGCCAGCAGTTACTCTGACAGGAGAAGTCAGTGGGATGGCTACACCTTC | CASSYSDRRSQWDGYTF
. | . | TRBJ2-4 | TRBV12-3/TRBV12-4 | TGTGCCAGCAGTCGGGGCTCCCAGGACATTCAGTACTTC | CASSRGSQDIQYF
. | TRBD1 | TRBJ1-2 | TRBV5-1 | TGCGCCAGCAGCTCATCAGGGGGCGGCTACACCTTC | CASSSSGGGYTF
. | . | TRBJ2-7 | TRBV7-2 | TGTGCCAGCAGCCCGCCCGGACCCTACAATGAGCAGTACTTC | CASSPPGPYNEQYF
. | . | TRBJ2-7 | TRBV28 | TGTGCCAGCAGTTTAATGACGACCAGCGCCTACGAGCAGTACTTC | CASSLMTTSAYEQYF
. | TRBD2 | TRBJ2-1 | TRBV7-2 | TGTGCCAGCAGCTTAGCGTCGATGGGACTAGCGGGGCTTAGCTCCTACAATGAGCAGTTCTTC | CASSLASMGLAGLSSYNEQFF
once | . | TRBJ2-5 | TRBV7-6 | TGTGCCAGCAGCTTAGCTTCGCTTCAAGAGACCCAGTACTTC | CASSLASLQETQYF
. | TRBD2 | TRBJ2-1 | TRBV4-3 | TGCGCCAGCAGCCAAGGTTCGACTAGCGGGTATTACAATGAGCAGTTCTTC | CASSQGSTSGYYNEQFF
. | TRBD1 | TRBJ2-7 | TRBV7-2 | TGTGCCAGCAGCTTAGCGGGGCAGGGGGTGCAATACGAGCAGTACTTC | CASSLAGQGVQYEQYF
. | TRBD1 | TRBJ2-3 | TRBV2 | TGTGCCAGCAGTCACATACCGGGACAGGGGATATACACAGATACGCAGTATTTT | CASSHIPGQGIYTDTQYF
. | . | TRBJ2-5 | TRBV20-1 | TGCAGTGCTGTTACGGAGGGGGCCTGGGAGCAGTACTTC | CSAVTEGAWEQYF
. | . | TRBJ2-2 | TRBV13 | TGTGCCACCAGCCTGTTCACCGGGGAGCTGTTTTTT | CATSLFTGELFF
few | . | TRBJ2-3 | TRBV7-9 | TGTGCCGGCGGAGGGGCTACAGATACGCAGTATTTT | CAGGGATDTQYF
. | . | TRBJ1-5 | TRBV28 | TGTGCCAGCAGTTTATATCCGGGAGTAGGCAATCAGCCCCAGCATTTT | CASSLYPGVGNQPQHF
. | TRBD1 | TRBJ1-5 | TRBV6-5 | TGTGCCAGCAGGCCGACAGGGTTCAATCAGCCCCAGCATTTT | CASRPTGFNQPQHF
. | . | TRBJ2-7 | TRBV27 | TGTGCCAGCAGAAAAACGCTAGGGGGACAAACCGAGCAGTACTTC | CASRKTLGGQTEQYF
. | . | TRBJ2-5 | TRBV7-3 | TGTGCCAGCAGCTTAAATGGTGGTTCGGGGGAGACCCAGTACTTC | CASSLNGGSGETQYF
. | . | TRBJ2-1 | TRBV4-1 | TGCGCCAGCAGCCAGCGGGGCGGTGAGCAGTTCTTC | CASSQRGGEQFF
. | . | TRBJ1-1 | TRBV25-1 | TGTGCCAGCAGTGCCGGACCCAGGGCAACTGAAGCTTTCTTC | CASSAGPRATEAFF
few | TRBD2 | TRBJ2-3 | TRBV15 | TGTGCCACCAGCAGAAGACGGGGGGGTTCAGATACGCAGTATTTT | CATSRRRGGSDTQYF
many | TRBD1 | TRBJ1-5 | TRBV15 | TGTGCCACCAGCAGAGATAGGGCAGGGGGTAGCAATCAGCCCCAGCATTTT | CATSRDRAGGSNQPQHF
few | TRBD2 | TRBJ2-1 | TRBV9 | TGTGCCAGCAGCCCCCGCCAGGGACTAGCGGGGGGAAATGAGCAGTTCTTC | CASSPRQGLAGGNEQFF
few | TRBD1 | TRBJ1-4 | TRBV10-3 | TGTGCCATCAGAGGACAGGGAGATATTGAAAAACTGTTTTTT | CAIRGQGDIEKLFF
. | . | TRBJ1-2 | TRBV20-1 | TGCAGTGCTAGACACAGGACAAACTATGGCTACACCTTC | CSARHRTNYGYTF
. | TRBD1 | TRBJ2-5 | TRBV28 | TGTGCCAGCAGTCCCCCGACAGGGTTACAAGAGGCCCAGTACTTC | CASSPPTGLQEAQYF
few | . | TRBJ2-4 | TRBV25-1 | TGTGCCAGCAGTGAAGGAGAGGGCGGATTAGCCAAAAACATTCAGTACTTC | CASSEGEGGLAKNIQYF
few | TRBD2 | TRBJ2-1 | TRBV6-2/TRBV6-3 | TGTGCCAGCCATAGCGGGGGGTTGGATGAGCAGTTCTTC | CASHSGGLDEQFF
many | . | TRBJ2-1 | TRBV29-1 | TGCAGCGTGGTAGGGAACCCCAATGAGCAGTTCTTC | CSVVGNPNEQFF
. | . | TRBJ2-2 | TRBV7-2 | TGTGCCAGCGGGGTCCCGGAGAACACCGGGGAGCTGTTTTTT | CASGVPENTGELFF
few | . | TRBJ1-4 | TRBV2 | TGTGCCAGCAGTGCCGGACAAGGCCCTAATGAAAAACTGTTTTTT | CASSAGQGPNEKLFF
once | TRBD2 | TRBJ2-5 | TRBV6-6 | TGTGCCACCCATGGGGCGGGAGACCAAGAGACCCAGTACTTC | CATHGAGDQETQYF
. | . | TRBJ2-6 | TRBV12-3/TRBV12-4 | TGTGCCAGCAGTTTAGCGCTGGATTCCTCTGGGGCCAACGTCCTGACTTTC | CASSLALDSSGANVLTF
once | TRBD1 | TRBJ2-3 | TRBV7-9 | TGTGCCAGCAGCCCCGGGACAGTCGGCACAGATACGCAGTATTTT | CASSPGTVGTDTQYF
. | . | TRBJ2-7 | TRBV30 | TGTGCCTGCTTGTTGTCCTACGAGCAGTACTTC | CACLLSYEQYF